A single sample is the source of the 4 T cell receptor beta chains below, sequenced in a study of T cell repertoires in cytomegalovirus infection. Using its own MiXCR run on the reads, TCRdb lists one record per CDR3 protein. The sample carries roughly 230,000 distinct CDR3 sequences, more than 15% recorded once. The sequenced sample was CD8+ T cells from PBMCs. The receptor source for this set is a human donor in good health (CMV status not recorded). Some clones in this sample may be carry-over from other donors' samples.

This clonotype came up many times. This chain links TRBV7-9 with TRBJ2-5, with D perhaps TRBD2 (5 bases). Trimming took 5 bases from V and 6 from J, leaving 13 bases between them. Germline CDR1 is SEHNR and CDR2 is FQNEAQ (reference sequence). This CDR3 spans 13 amino acids. CDR3 in amino acids: CASSPPEVQTQYF. In nucleotides, the CDR3 is TGTGCCAGCAGCCCACCGGAGGTGCAGACCCAGTACTTC.

V usage is TRBV7-9 and J usage is TRBJ1-1, with 9 bases fitting TRBD1. Germline CDR1 SEHNR, CDR2 FQNEAQ (reference sequence). After removal of 1 base from V and 3 bases from J, the junction contained 3 bases not matched to a gene. The CDR3 runs 15 residues. Here the CDR3 reads CASSLGTGVYTEAFF. The CDR3 DNA sequence: TGTGCCAGCAGCTTAGGGACAGGGGTTTACACTGAAGCTTTCTTT.

This chain links TRBV7-9 with TRBJ1-6, with D possibly being TRBD1 (5 bases). The germline V and J ends were trimmed by 4 bases and 6 bases, with 13 bases remaining between them. The germline V gene encodes CDR1 SEHNR and CDR2 FQNEAQ (reference sequence). The CDR3 contains 15 residues. CDR3 sequence: CASSSLSGRNSPLHF. The CDR3 region has the DNA TGTGCCAGCAGCTCCCTTTCGGGGCGTAATTCACCCCTCCACTTT. The whole variable domain, remainder taken from reference TRBV7-9 and TRBJ1-6, is DTGVSQNPRHKITKRGQNVTFRCDPISEHNRLYWYRQTLGQGPEFLTYFQNEAQLEKSRLLSDRFSAERPKGSFSTLEIQRTEQGDSAMYLCASSSLSGRNSPLHFGNGTRLTVT.

This CDR3 is CASSLNREDGELFF. CDR3 nucleotides: TGTGCCAGCAGCTTGAACAGGGAGGACGGGGAGCTGTTTTTT. The rearrangement links TRBV5-6 to TRBJ2-2; D might be TRBD1 or TRBD2, each matching 6 bases. The germline V gene encodes CDR1 SGHDT and CDR2 YYEEEE. V gave up 1 base and J gave up 7 bases, with 11 bases separating them. The CDR3 totals 14 residues.